Reported below is one T cell receptor (beta chain). This clonotype was counted between two and nine times. The specificity of this receptor is unknown. Base qualities are not provided; no much larger clone lies one nucleotide away. What this sample's time point label stands for: longitudinal time-point 2. For the unsorted PBMC libraries, 2 million PBMCs were stored in RNAlater at -80 degrees C until RNA extraction and were used to generate the libraries. Peripheral blood underwent Ficoll-Hypaque density gradient centrifugation to isolate PBMCs, which were then cryopreserved in liquid nitrogen. cDNA was synthesized by template-switch 5'RACE using a primer carrying a 10-nucleotide random unique molecular identifier by which each TCR transcript was tagged. Every sequencing run covered 15-18 subjects and yielded more than 160 million TCR-beta sequences. The RNeasy kit was used to extract total RNA. The KAPA Real-time Library Amplification kit was used to amplify TCR-beta VDJ regions with primers for the TCR constant region and the 5'RACE anchor. Sample indexes and Illumina adaptors were added in a first PCR, after which library yield was increased in a second PCR. After Ampure bead purification, the roughly 650 bp TCR product was size-selected on a 2% E-gel SizeSelection system. Library quality was checked on a Bioanalyzer, concentration was measured with Qubit, and libraries were quantified with the Kapa Library Quantification kit before pooling. Libraries were sequenced paired-end 2 x 150 bp on an Illumina HiSeq 2500. To increase sequence diversity, roughly 23-30% phiX was spiked into each library pool. The original methods were these. The UMI-based MiGEC pipeline processed quality-filtered reads and removed over 80% of raw TCR sequences during error correction. VDJ genes were aligned to IMGT germline references, and each clonotype was defined by a unique CDR3 amino acid sequence together with V-J genes. Clonal expansion, Shannon diversity and CDR3 relatedness (CalcPairwiseDistances, ClusterSamples) were evaluated with VDJtools, and phylogenetic trees were built with CLCbio workbench. Clones with at least 8 unique UMIs were defined as expanded, with this threshold being based on coefficient-of-variation modelling across technical triplicates. Clones were called with MiXCR by TCRdb after fastp trimmed the public reads at Q25, and only in-frame beta chains were retained. Identical CDR3 protein sequences are pooled into one entry, listed with their most common genes and DNA. TCRdb, not the original authors, processed these V and J calls. The sample records around 49,000 distinct CDR3 sequences, around 12% of which are singletons. The ten largest clones represent 4.5% of the sample.

This entry is derived from a study of neurological immune-mediated disorders (dated by TCRdb to the late 2010s). About the full investigation: The study compared peripheral blood TCR-beta repertoires of HTLV-I-associated myelopathy (HAM/TSP) patients, multiple sclerosis patients and healthy controls using UMI-based sequencing. Alongside PBMC samples, the set of about 100 TCR-beta libraries contained longitudinal samples, technical triplicates, and paired CD4+ and CD8+ T-cell subsets that had been sorted. Of the 70 or so subjects in the cohort, some 15 were HAM/TSP patients, about 34 were multiple sclerosis patients, and some 20 were healthy controls. Longitudinal HAM/TSP and healthy donors had 3 time-points each (about 3-45 month intervals). What the authors observed across the whole study: No identical CDR3 amino acid sequences were found to be shared among expanded clones across subjects, suggesting that TCR-beta repertoires were private in all groups. The highest TCR clonal expansion was observed in HAM/TSP patients, whereas the lowest was observed in MS patients, even when compared with healthy controls.

The source is a male donor with HTLV-1-associated myelopathy (HAM/TSP). Sequenced sample: PBMCs.

The CDR3 amino acid sequence is: CASSPSGTDNSPLHF. The base sequence is TGTGCCAGCTCACCCAGTGGGACAGATAATTCACCCCTCCACTTT. The chain links TRBV18 with TRBJ1-6; 7 central bases correspond to TRBD1. The CDR3 goes from the cysteine to the phenylalanine over 15 residues. CDR3 DNA is the only sequence kept; it has 45 bases, read in frame from the first base. Trimming accounts for 3 bases at V and 5 bases at J, while the number of junction bases matched to no gene is 4. CDR1 is given as KGHSH and CDR2 as LQKENI, both from the germline V gene.